This TCR beta chain was sequenced in a study of T cells in Graves' hyperthyroidism and ophthalmopathy. The germline CDR1 and CDR2 sequences are SQVTM and ANQGSEA. The J segment lost 6 bases and the V segment lost 6 bases, leaving 5 bases of the junction unmatched. The CDR3 loop spans 14 amino acids. The source material, RNA transcripts, was used to amplify TCR beta CDR3 regions. The TCR CDR3 first-round RT-PCR relied on the HTBI primer set. TCRdb used MiXCR to reprocess the multiplex PCR reads, holding one entry per CDR3 protein. The sample includes 220,000 or so distinct CDR3 sequences, about 17% of them seen just once. This clonotype was detected ten times or more.

The sample taken for sequencing was blood. The receptor's source is a woman between 18 and 30 years old with Graves' ophthalmopathy. The V and J genes are TRBV29-1 and TRBJ2-7; 16 bases match TRBD2. This CDR3 reads CSVSGTSGRGEQYF. The CDR3 DNA reads as TGCAGCGTCTCGGGGACTAGCGGGAGGGGCGAGCAGTACTTC.